This TCR beta chain came from a study of OX40 agonist ivuxolimab in advanced cancers. Clones were sequenced by immunoSEQ multiplex PCR, and TCRdb holds only the in-frame ones, with some missing. The sample has approximately 76,000 clones, around 94% seen once. The ends lost 4 bases at V and 0 bases at J; junction bases unmatched: 9. The germline gives CDR1 SGDLS, CDR2 YYNGEE. This CDR3 spans 17 amino acids. The sequence was collected from an adult with an advanced solid tumor such as melanoma, head and neck, liver or kidney cancer. The V and J genes are TRBV9 and TRBJ2-7, with 11 bases lining up with TRBD2. Source: CD4+ or CD8+ T cells sorted from blood, taken in a trial of the OX40 agonist ivuxolimab. CDR3 sequence: CASSTNPGTSGSYEQYF. The DNA for the CDR3 is TGTGCCAGCAGCACTAACCCCGGGACTAGCGGCTCCTACGAGCAGTACTTC.